This T cell receptor beta chain was sequenced during a study of T cells in Graves' hyperthyroidism and ophthalmopathy. Deletions cut 1 base from V and 5 bases from J, with 9 bases between. The germline gives CDR1 SNHLY, CDR2 FYNNEI. The CDR3 runs 15 residues. Template material for amplifying TCR beta CDR3 regions consisted of RNA transcripts. When the TCR CDR3 underwent first-round RT-PCR, the HTBI primer set was used. From the multiplex PCR reads, TCRdb called clonotypes with MiXCR, one entry per CDR3 protein. There are 530,000 or so distinct CDR3 sequences in the sample; 15% to 20% occur only once, and around 17% lies in the top ten.

The chain joins TRBV2 to TRBJ1-6; no reliable D call. Sequencing was done on a sample of blood. The clonotype comes from a woman aged 18-35 years with Graves' ophthalmopathy. The CDR3 nucleotides are TGTGCCAGCAGTGAAGAGACGCTTAATAATTCACCCCTCCACTTT. Translating it yields CASSEETLNNSPLHF.